The 13 T cell receptor beta chains reported below all come from one sample, sequenced in a study of memory CD4+ T cells and cytomegalovirus serostatus. Measured with immunoSEQ multiplex PCR; TCRdb has only the in-frame clones, and not every one. The sample shows about 38,000 clones, about 80% of them seen only once. Single viable CD3+CD4+CD8-CD45RO+ cells were sorted as the memory CD4+ T cells. The sequenced sample consisted of memory CD4+ T cells from blood. All receptors come from an adult in good health and CMV-seropositive.

The chain employs TRBV14 and TRBJ2-1; no definite D call. Looked up from germline, CDR1 is SGHDN and CDR2 is FVKESK. This CDR3 comprises 13 residues. Trimming took 5 bases from V and 14 from J, leaving 19 bases between them. CDR3 nucleotides: TGTGCCAGCAGCGGTCTACCTCGAGCCCGAAAGTTCTTC. The encoded protein is CASSGLPRARKFF.

The J gene is TRBJ1-1, the V gene TRBV19; 7 bases fit TRBD1. The length of the CDR3 is 13 residues. V lost 6 bases to trimming and J lost 3 bases; unmatched junction nucleotides: 4. Germline CDR1 is LNHDA and CDR2 is SQIVND (reference sequence). DNA of the CDR3: TGTGCCAGTAGCCGACAGGGTGACACTGAAGCTTTCTTT. This translates into CASSRQGDTEAFF.

As concerns this clone: One end of the junction varies from germline; a read error may be responsible. The chain uses TRBV7-7 and TRBJ2-2, with D tentatively TRBD2 (6 bases). Germline CDR1 reads SSHAT; CDR2 reads FNYEAQ (reference sequence). This CDR3 has 16 amino acids. CDR3 DNA sequence: TGTGCTAGCAGCTTAGAACGGAGGGTTAACACCGGGGAGCTGTTTTTT. Residues: CASSLERRVNTGELFF.

The chain recombines TRBV7-3 with TRBJ1-1; 7 bases map to TRBD1. Germline V gene lookup returns CDR1 SGHTA and CDR2 FQGTGA. The CDR3 has 14 residues. The ends lost 2 bases at V and 1 base at J; junction bases unmatched: 1. The CDR3 loop reads CASSLGTENTEAFF. DNA of the CDR3: TGTGCCAGCAGCTTAGGGACAGAGAACACTGAAGCTTTCTTT.

CDR3 residues: CATRTSGSYEQYF. The CDR3 coding sequence is TGTGCCACCAGGACTAGCGGATCCTACGAGCAGTACTTC. The chain joins TRBV15 to TRBJ2-7; 9 nucleotides match TRBD2. Looked up from germline, CDR1 is LNHNV and CDR2 is YYDKDF (reference sequence). CDR3 size: 13 residues. Unmatched junction bases numbered 1, after V lost 6 bases and J lost 1 base.

The chain combines TRBV7-8 with TRBJ2-3, with D hard to call. This CDR3 is built from 12 residues. Germline V lookup: CDR1 SGHVS, CDR2 FQNEAQ. Trimming cost V 5 bases and J 6 bases, with 9 bases left between them. This CDR3 reads CASSPSLDTQYF. CDR3 in DNA: TGTGCCAGCAGCCCGTCACTCGATACGCAGTATTTT. The full variable domain, its missing parts supplied by reference TRBV7-8 and TRBJ2-3, is GAGVSQSPRYKVAKRGQDVALRCDPISGHVSLFWYQQALGQGPEFLTYFQNEAQLDKSGLPSDRFFAERPEGSVSTLKIQRTQQEDSAVYLCASSPSLDTQYFGPGTRLTVL.

This clone was counted only a few times. The V gene is TRBV28, the J gene TRBJ1-2, with a possible D match to TRBD1 (6 bases). Trimming pared 8 bases from V and 0 bases from J, leaving 10 bases between. Per germline, CDR1 MDHEN and CDR2 SYDVKM. The length of the CDR3 is 13 residues. CDR3 region: CASRGGPNYGYTF. The CDR3 DNA is TGTGCCAGCCGGGGGGGCCCTAACTATGGCTACACCTTC.

The chain has TRBV5-8 and TRBJ1-1; 9 positions agree with TRBD1. Germline CDR1 is SGHTS and CDR2 is YDEGEE. The V segment lost 2 bases and the J segment 7 bases; nucleotides outside the gene matches: 6. This CDR3 contains 14 residues. The CDR3 nucleotides are TGTGCCAGCAGCTTACAGGGGGCAGGGGATGAAGCTTTCTTT. The encoded protein is CASSLQGAGDEAFF.

J is TRBJ2-2 and V is TRBV11-1; no reliable D call. Per the germline V gene, CDR1 is SGHAT and CDR2 is FQDESV (reference sequence). The CDR3 is made up of 14 amino acids. V was pared by 2 bases and J by 5 bases, with 9 bases between. The CDR3 sequence: CASSLQRTTGELFF. In nucleotides, the CDR3 is TGTGCCAGCAGCTTACAGCGCACAACCGGGGAGCTGTTTTTT. The full variable domain, completed using reference TRBV11-1 and TRBJ2-2, is EAEVAQSPRYKITEKSQAVAFWCDPISGHATLYWYRQILGQGPELLVQFQDESVVDDSQLPKDRFSAERLKGVDSTLKIQPAELGDSAMYLCASSLQRTTGELFFGEGSRLTVL.

In its sample, this clone was seen a few times. V is TRBV2 and J is TRBJ1-4, with D tentatively TRBD1 (6 bases). The CDR3 runs to 12 residues. The germline CDR1 and CDR2 sequences are SNHLY and FYNNEI. Trimming left V 7 bases short and J 6 bases short, with 9 bases between. CDR3 region: CASKGDDEKLFF. CDR3 DNA: TGTGCCAGCAAGGGGGATGATGAAAAACTGTTTTTT.

The rearrangement uses TRBV5-1 and TRBJ2-5; D may correspond to TRBD1 or TRBD2 (5 bases each). CDR3 length: 16 residues. Germline V gives CDR1 SGHRS, CDR2 YFSETQ. Trimming took 4 bases from V and 3 from J, leaving 19 bases between them. The CDR3 loop reads CASSREGPRVEETQYF. CDR3 in DNA: TGCGCCAGCAGCCGCGAGGGACCCCGGGTCGAAGAGACCCAGTACTTC. The variable domain in full, completed from reference TRBV5-1 and TRBJ2-5, reads KAGVTQTPRYLIKTRGQQVTLSCSPISGHRSVSWYQQTPGQGLQFLFEYFSETQRNKGNFPGRFSGRQFSNSRSEMNVSTLELGDSALYLCASSREGPRVEETQYFGPGTRLLVL.

The rearrangement links TRBV28 to TRBJ1-3; 7 bases are shared with TRBD1. J was trimmed by 3 bases and V by 9 bases; bases with no gene match: 8. The CDR3 consists of 14 residues. Looked up from germline, CDR1 is MDHEN and CDR2 is SYDVKM. The CDR3 DNA reads as TGTGCCAGTAAAGACAGGGCCCTTGGAAACACCATATATTTT. Translated, it gives CASKDRALGNTIYF.

The chain couples TRBV19 to TRBJ2-3, with 7 bases fitting TRBD1. The V segment lost 8 bases and the J segment 2 bases; nucleotides outside the gene matches: 1. Germline V gene data show CDR1 as LNHDA and CDR2 as SQIVND (reference sequence). The CDR3 runs 12 residues. DNA of the CDR3: TGTGCCAGTCAGGGGGTCACAGATACGCAGTATTTT. Translation gives CASQGVTDTQYF.